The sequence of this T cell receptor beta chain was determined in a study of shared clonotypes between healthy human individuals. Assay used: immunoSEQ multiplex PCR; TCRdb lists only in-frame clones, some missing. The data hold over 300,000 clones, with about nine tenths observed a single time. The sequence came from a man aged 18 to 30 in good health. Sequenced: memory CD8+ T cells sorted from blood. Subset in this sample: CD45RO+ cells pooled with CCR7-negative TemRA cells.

The CDR3 DNA reads as TGTGCCAGCAGCTTGGCTACAGATTTGGTGAGAACTGGGCAGTTCTTC. Protein: CASSLATDLVRTGQFF. The chain couples TRBV11-2 to TRBJ2-1; D uncertain. Deletions cut 3 bases from V and 12 bases from J, with 24 bases between. Germline CDR1 is SGHAT and CDR2 is FQNNGV. The CDR3 is 16 amino acids.